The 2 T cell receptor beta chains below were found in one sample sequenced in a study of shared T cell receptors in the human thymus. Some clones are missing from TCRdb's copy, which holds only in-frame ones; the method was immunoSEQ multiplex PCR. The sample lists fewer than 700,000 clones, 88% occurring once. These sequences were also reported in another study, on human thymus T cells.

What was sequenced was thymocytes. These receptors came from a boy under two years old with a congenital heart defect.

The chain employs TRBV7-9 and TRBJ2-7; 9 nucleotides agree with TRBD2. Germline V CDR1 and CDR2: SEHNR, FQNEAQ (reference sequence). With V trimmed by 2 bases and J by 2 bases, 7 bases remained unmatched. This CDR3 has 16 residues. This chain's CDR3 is CASSLPASGKAYEQYF. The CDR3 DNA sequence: TGTGCCAGCAGCTTACCGGCTAGCGGGAAGGCCTACGAGCAGTACTTC.

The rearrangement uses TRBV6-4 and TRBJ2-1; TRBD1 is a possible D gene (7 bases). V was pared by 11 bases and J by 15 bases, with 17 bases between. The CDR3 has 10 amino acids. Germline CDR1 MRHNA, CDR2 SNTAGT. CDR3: CARGTAVRFF. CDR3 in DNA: TGTGCCCGCGGGACAGCCGTGCGGTTCTTC.